This T cell receptor (beta chain) was captured by sequencing in a study of blood T cell repertoires in COVID-19. Study-level information: Some COVID-19 samples were acute and others convalescent; all came from the United States, Italy and Spain.

Per the original methods: Reference gene primer amplification yielded estimated nucleated cell counts. The protocol was immunoSEQ multiplex PCR, while the TCRdb copy is restricted to in-frame clones and leaves out a portion. That table gives V, J and clone size, and the DNA gave D and trimming. Here the sample spans about 63,000 clones, about 82% being singletons. The source is a woman aged 40 to 55 with acute COVID-19. Sequencing was done on a sample of PBMCs or T cells enriched from blood (not recorded which).

The CDR3 region has the DNA TGTGCCAGCAGCCTCTGGCGGGAGGGTAACACCGGGGAGCTGTTTTTT. Translating it yields CASSLWREGNTGELFF. The chain has TRBV7-6 and TRBJ2-2, with 9 bases fitting TRBD2. The CDR3 sequence is 16 residues long. Germline V gene sequence: CDR1 SGHVS, CDR2 FNYEAQ. V was clipped by 5 bases and J by 2 bases; unmatched bases: 6.